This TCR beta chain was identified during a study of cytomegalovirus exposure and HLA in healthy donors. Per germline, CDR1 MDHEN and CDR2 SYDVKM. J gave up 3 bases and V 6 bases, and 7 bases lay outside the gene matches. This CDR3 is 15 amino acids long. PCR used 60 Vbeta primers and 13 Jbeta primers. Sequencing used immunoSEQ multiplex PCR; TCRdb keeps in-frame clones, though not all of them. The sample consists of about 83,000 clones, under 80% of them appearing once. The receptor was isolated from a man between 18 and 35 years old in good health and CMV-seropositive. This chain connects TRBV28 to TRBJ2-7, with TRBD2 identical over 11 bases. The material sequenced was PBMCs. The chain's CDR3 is CASSPLAGEFYEQYF. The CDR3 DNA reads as TGTGCCAGCAGCCCACTAGCGGGAGAATTCTACGAGCAGTACTTC.